This TCR beta chain derives from a study of CD4 T cells in relation to SARS-CoV-2 and coronaviruses. Findings and caveats of the study: The assay detects memory recall responses, not culture-primed primary responses. About 65% of donors had memory CD4+ clonotypes crossrecognizing SARS-CoV-2 and common cold coronavirus spike. Crossreactivity was assessed only for spike protein, not other viral proteins.

Naive and memory CD4+ T cells came from enriched cryopreserved PBMCs. About this clone: Its antigen is as yet unknown.

The CDR3 runs to 17 residues. Germline V CDR1 and CDR2: MGHRA, YSYEKL. Trimming left V 1 base short and J 1 base short, with 16 bases between. Profiling relied on immunoSEQ multiplex PCR, and the TCRdb table lists in-frame clones only, not all of them. In the table there are 35,000 to 40,000 clones, 70% to 90% of which are singletons. This sequence was found in an adult with COVID-19. This sequence joins TRBV4-1 and TRBJ1-1; D ambiguous. The sequenced material came from memory CD4+ T cells from PBMCs. The CDR3, as DNA: TGCGCCAGCAGCCAAGTCCTCTCTCGGACGGGGAACACTGAAGCTTTCTTT. Its protein product is CASSQVLSRTGNTEAFF.